This entry lists 15 T cell receptor beta chains sequenced from one sample in a study of radiotherapy plus CTLA-4 blockade in lung cancer. The assay was immunoSEQ multiplex PCR, and TCRdb's table has in-frame clones only and misses some. Of fewer than 35,000 clones in the sample, around 75% were seen once. Sample: peripheral blood, taken from a patient treated with radiotherapy plus ipilimumab. The source is a human donor with non-small cell lung cancer that progressed on radiotherapy plus ipilimumab.

The chain employs TRBV13 and TRBJ2-2; the match to TRBD2 covers 9 bases. Germline CDR1 PRHDT, CDR2 FYEKMQ (reference sequence). This CDR3 is built from 16 residues. The junction had 4 bases not matched to a gene; V was cut back by 3 bases and J by 2 bases. CDR3: CASSFGGRANTGELFF. The CDR3 DNA follows: TGTGCCAGCAGCTTTGGCGGGAGGGCCAACACCGGGGAGCTGTTTTTT.

The chain has TRBV28 and TRBJ1-5; no definite D call. V lost 4 bases and J lost 0, with 10 bases in between. The CDR3 consists of 15 residues. Looked up from germline, CDR1 is MDHEN and CDR2 is SYDVKM. DNA of the CDR3: TGTGCCAGCAGTTACTCGATCGATAGCAATCAGCCCCAGCATTTT. It translates to CASSYSIDSNQPQHF.

V and J are TRBV7-9 and TRBJ2-2; tentatively, D is TRBD2 (6 bases). The CDR3 has 16 residues. CDR1 is SEHNR and CDR2 is FQNEAQ in the germline V gene (reference sequence). The V and J ends lost 1 base and 5 bases respectively, with 14 bases between them. This chain's CDR3 is CASSLDERARTGELFF. CDR3 coding DNA: TGTGCCAGCAGCTTAGATGAGCGGGCGCGAACCGGGGAGCTGTTTTTT.

The CDR3 region has the DNA TGTGCCAGCAGTTTAAGGGGACGCAACTATGGCTACACCTTC. This sequence encodes CASSLRGRNYGYTF. The rearrangement uses TRBV28 and TRBJ1-2; D perhaps matches TRBD1 (5 bases). V was pared by 2 bases and J by 2 bases, with 9 bases between. Germline assignment: CDR1 MDHEN and CDR2 SYDVKM. The CDR3 spans 14 residues.

The chain employs TRBV7-8 and TRBJ2-3, with 13 nucleotides matching TRBD2. Germline CDR1 and CDR2: SGHVS and FQNEAQ. CDR3 length equals 18 residues. Trimming removed 5 bases from V and 0 bases from J; junction bases left unmatched: 8. The chain's CDR3 is CASSGWTSGGLSTDTQYF. The CDR3, as DNA: TGTGCCAGCAGCGGATGGACTAGCGGGGGCCTTAGCACAGATACGCAGTATTTT.

The chain employs TRBV6-1 and TRBJ2-3; tentative D call: TRBD1 (5 bases). Germline assignment: CDR1 MNHNS and CDR2 SASEGT. Trimming cost V 6 bases and J 2 bases, with 24 bases left between them. The CDR3 sequence is 18 residues long. CDR3 in amino acids: CASSESRGAMGPTDTQYF. DNA for the CDR3: TGTGCCAGCAGCGAATCCCGCGGCGCTATGGGGCCCACAGATACGCAGTATTTT.

J is TRBJ2-5 and V is TRBV4-1; D possibly corresponds to TRBD1 (6 bases). This CDR3 is built from 15 residues. Germline V lookup: CDR1 MGHRA, CDR2 YSYEKL. With 0 bases removed from V and 5 bases from J, the gap between germline ends came to 13 bases. CDR3 sequence reads: CASSQDSTGRETQYF. The CDR3 DNA sequence: TGCGCCAGCAGCCAAGATAGCACAGGGCGGGAGACCCAGTACTTC.

CDR3 protein: CASSLTQGAGAFF. The CDR3 DNA reads TGTGCCAGCAGCTTAACTCAGGGGGCGGGAGCTTTCTTT. The chain employs TRBV7-3 and TRBJ1-1, with 8 bases fitting TRBD1. The junction had 4 bases not matched to a gene; V was cut back by 0 bases and J by 10 bases. CDR3 length equals 13 residues. Germline V gene lookup returns CDR1 SGHTA and CDR2 FQGTGA. The entire variable domain, with the rest obtained from reference TRBV7-3 and TRBJ1-1, is as follows: GAGVSQTPSNKVTEKGKYVELRCDPISGHTALYWYRQSLGQGPEFLIYFQGTGAADDSGLPNDRFFAVRPEGSVSTLKIQRTERGDSAVYLCASSLTQGAGAFFGQGTRLTVV.

The J gene is TRBJ2-1, the V gene TRBV27, with 8 positions matching TRBD2. CDR3 length equals 17 residues. V gave up 4 bases and J gave up 0 bases; unmatched junction bases: 8. Germline CDR1 is MNHEY and CDR2 is SMNVEV (reference sequence). The CDR3, as DNA: TGTGCCAGCAGTTCTATCAGCGGGGGTAGCTCCTACAATGAGCAGTTCTTC. This sequence encodes CASSSISGGSSYNEQFF.

This clone was seen a handful of times. The J gene is TRBJ2-2, the V gene TRBV7-3; D call uncertain. The germline V gene encodes CDR1 SGHTA and CDR2 FQGTGA. CDR3 length: 13 residues. Between the trimmed V and J ends, which lost 0 bases and 7 bases, there was a span of 6 bases. The CDR3 reads CASSLTGDGELFF. The CDR3 DNA is TGTGCCAGCAGCTTAACGGGTGACGGGGAGCTGTTTTTT.

By its share, this clone is medium-sized (0.01 to 0.1%). The chain recombines TRBV28 with TRBJ1-2; 9 bases fit TRBD1. This CDR3 contains 14 residues. Trimming removed 7 bases from V and 5 bases from J; junction bases left unmatched: 8. Germline assignment: CDR1 MDHEN and CDR2 SYDVKM. CDR3 DNA: TGTGCCAGCATCCTCCGGGACAGGGCTTATGGCTACACCTTC. Its translation: CASILRDRAYGYTF.

This clone was observed once. The chain has TRBV9 and TRBJ2-2; tentative D call: TRBD2 (5 bases). The CDR3 covers 14 residues. Deletions cut 1 base from V and 7 bases from J, with 11 bases between. The germline V gene has CDR1 SGDLS and CDR2 YYNGEE. CDR3 nucleotides: TGTGCCAGCAGCGTAAGCGGAGGCGGCGGGGAGCTGTTTTTT. Residues: CASSVSGGGGELFF.

V gene TRBV30 combines with J gene TRBJ2-5; tentative D call: TRBD1 (6 bases). Trimming removed 4 bases at V and 1 base at J, with 10 bases between. Germline V gene lookup returns CDR1 GTSNPN and CDR2 SVGIG (reference sequence). This CDR3 spans 13 amino acids. CDR3 DNA: TGTGCCTGGATTCTACAGGGCCAAGAGACCCAGTACTTC. Protein: CAWILQGQETQYF.

This chain uses TRBV29-1 with TRBJ2-7, with D tentatively TRBD1 or TRBD2 (5 bases each). Per germline, CDR1 SQVTM and CDR2 ANQGSEA. Deletions cut 3 bases from V and 2 bases from J, with 11 bases between. The CDR3 consists of 13 residues. Here the CDR3 reads CSVDGGRPYEQYF. CDR3 in DNA: TGCAGCGTTGATGGGGGACGCCCCTACGAGCAGTACTTC.

This clone was counted between two and nine times. This chain connects TRBV18 to TRBJ2-2; D gene ambiguous. Germline loops: CDR1 KGHSH, CDR2 LQKENI. This CDR3 has 12 residues. Trimming shortened V by 2 bases and J by 6 bases, and 4 bases separated the two germline ends. The CDR3, as DNA: TGTGCCAGCTCACCAGTGGCCGGGGAGCTGTTTTTT. The encoded protein is CASSPVAGELFF.